This T cell receptor (beta chain) was captured in a study of cytomegalovirus exposure and HLA in healthy donors. Overall study findings and caveats: What was likely a sequencing artifact was a cluster of highly shared sequence variants.

Comments on this clone: Its target is unknown.

With 60 Vbeta and 13 Jbeta primers, the PCR was carried out. This table comes from immunoSEQ multiplex PCR, and its TCRdb copy is limited to in-frame clones, with some not included. The repertoire includes roughly 130,000 clones, around four fifths of them detected once, and less than 6.5% sits in the top ten. From germline, CDR1 is SGHRS and CDR2 YFSETQ. The CDR3 is 20 amino acids. V lost 2 bases to trimming and J lost 0 bases; unmatched junction nucleotides: 13. V gene TRBV5-1 combines with J gene TRBJ2-6; 8 bases fit TRBD1. Specimen: PBMCs. The TCR originated in a man younger than 45 in good health and CMV-seronegative. The chain's CDR3 is CASSLIGRDRFLSGANVLTF. In DNA, the CDR3 is TGCGCCAGCAGCTTAATCGGCCGGGACAGGTTCCTCTCTGGGGCCAACGTCCTGACTTTC.